This T cell receptor beta chain appears in the sequencing data of a study of blood T cell repertoires in COVID-19. Background on the study: Acute-phase and convalescent COVID-19 samples originated in the United States, Italy and Spain. T cells, B-cell-depleted T cells, or PBMCs supplied cDNA or gDNA.

The CDR3 is 12 amino acids. CDR1 is SGHDT and CDR2 is YYEEEE in the germline V gene. V was pared by 0 bases and J by 7 bases, with 7 bases between. In the authors' workflow: By means of reference gene primer amplification, nucleated cell counts were estimated. The assay was immunoSEQ multiplex PCR, and TCRdb's table has in-frame clones only and misses some. The V and J calls and clone size are taken from that table; D and trimming were inferred from the DNA. The sample lists about 160,000 clones, roughly 85% occurring once. The sequencing sample was made of peripheral blood. This receptor was taken from a human donor with acute or convalescent COVID-19. The donor label of this sample is uncertain. The chain carries TRBV5-6 and TRBJ1-1, with a tentative D call TRBD1 (5 bases). The CDR3 sequence: CASSLDQGEAFF. Written as DNA, the CDR3 is TGTGCCAGCAGCTTGGATCAGGGTGAAGCTTTCTTT. The complete variable domain, with remaining parts taken from reference TRBV5-6 and TRBJ1-1, reads DAGVTQSPTHLIKTRGQQVTLRCSPKSGHDTVSWYQQALGQGPQFIFQYYEEEERQRGNFPDRFSGHQFPNYSSELNVNALLLGDSALYLCASSLDQGEAFFGQGTRLTVV.